Each of the 13 T cell receptor beta chains below was sequenced from the same sample in a study of CD8+ T cells in alopecia areata. Sequencing used cDNA as its template, made by extracting RNA and reverse transcribing it. This table comes from immunoSEQ multiplex PCR, and its TCRdb copy is limited to in-frame clones, with some not included. The sample lists some 110,000 clones, less than 45% seen once, with 2.5% to 3.5% in the top ten. The specimen sequenced was CD4+ T cells sorted from blood. The receptors shown here come from a human donor with alopecia areata.

The chain recombines TRBV15 with TRBJ2-2; weak D call: TRBD2 (5 bases). The germline V gene has CDR1 LNHNV and CDR2 YYDKDF (reference sequence). This CDR3 has 11 residues. The V gene lost 8 bases and the J gene lost 7 bases, with 8 bases spanning the gap. This CDR3 reads CATSEGGELFF. The CDR3 region has the DNA TGTGCCACCTCCGAGGGCGGGGAGCTGTTTTTT.

This clone was found a few times. This sequence joins TRBV28 and TRBJ2-1; the match to TRBD2 covers 13 bases. CDR3 size: 15 residues. The V gene's germline CDR1 is MDHEN and CDR2 SYDVKM. Losses at the gene ends were 6 bases for V and 8 bases for J; bases not matched to a gene: 7. CDR3 residues: CASSTGTSGTDEQFF. In DNA form, the CDR3 reads TGTGCCAGCAGCACCGGGACTAGCGGGACAGATGAGCAGTTCTTC.

The chain joins TRBV5-1 to TRBJ1-1, with 7 bases lining up with TRBD1. Losses at the gene ends were 4 bases for V and 8 bases for J; bases not matched to a gene: 11. Germline V gene data show CDR1 as SGHRS and CDR2 as YFSETQ. CDR3 length: 14 residues. Here the CDR3 DNA reads TGCGCCAGCAGCGTAGCTCCCGGGACAGTCGAAGCTTTCTTT. This encodes CASSVAPGTVEAFF. Complete variable domain (other parts from reference TRBV5-1 and TRBJ1-1): KAGVTQTPRYLIKTRGQQVTLSCSPISGHRSVSWYQQTPGQGLQFLFEYFSETQRNKGNFPGRFSGRQFSNSRSEMNVSTLELGDSALYLCASSVAPGTVEAFFGQGTRLTVV.

There are a few counts of this clone. J is TRBJ1-2 and V is TRBV29-1; D remains unclear. Per germline, CDR1 SQVTM and CDR2 ANQGSEA. CDR3 length equals 14 residues. The V end lost 2 bases, the J end lost 4 bases, and 14 bases lay between the germline ends. The CDR3 loop reads CSVETDPRGYGYTF. As DNA, the CDR3 is TGCAGCGTTGAAACGGATCCGCGGGGCTATGGCTACACCTTC.

This clone turned up a few times. For the CDR3, the DNA is TGTGCCAGCTCACAAACCCGGAATACGCAGTATTTT. Translated: CASSQTRNTQYF. V gene TRBV18 combines with J gene TRBJ2-3; D not certain. Per germline, CDR1 KGHSH and CDR2 LQKENI. The CDR3 has 12 amino acids. V was cut by 4 bases and J by 7 bases, with 9 bases left in between.

The chain combines TRBV29-1 with TRBJ2-1, with D unresolved. This CDR3 contains 12 residues. Trimming left V 5 bases short and J 10 bases short, with 15 bases between. The germline CDR1 and CDR2 sequences are SQVTM and ANQGSEA. The CDR3 nucleotides read TGCAGCGTTAGCCCATTTGCCTCCGAGCAGTTCTTC. Protein: CSVSPFASEQFF.

This clone was counted once. The V and J genes are TRBV25-1 and TRBJ2-1, with no clear D. Per germline, CDR1 MGHDK and CDR2 SYGVNS. Deletions cut 1 base from V and 10 bases from J, with 8 bases between. There are 12 residues in the CDR3. CDR3 loop: CASSEFRREQFF. CDR3 DNA: TGTGCCAGCAGTGAATTTAGGCGGGAGCAGTTCTTC.

The chain links TRBV7-9 to TRBJ1-1; D perhaps matches TRBD1 (5 bases). This CDR3 has 15 residues. Germline CDR1 and CDR2: SEHNR and FQNEAQ (reference sequence). Between the trimmed V and J ends, which lost 0 bases and 5 bases, there was a span of 13 bases. In DNA, the CDR3 is TGTGCCAGCAGCTTAGCGTTGGGACGGGATACTGAAGCTTTCTTT. Translated, it gives CASSLALGRDTEAFF.

In its sample, this clone was seen once. The gene calls are TRBV29-1 and TRBJ1-5; the D is unclear. The V gene lost 5 bases and the J gene lost 0 bases, with 8 bases spanning the gap. CDR1 is SQVTM, CDR2 ANQGSEA, per germline. The CDR3 is 13 amino acids. CDR3 sequence reads: CSVTTGSNQPQHF. In DNA form, the CDR3 reads TGCAGCGTTACCACCGGTAGCAATCAGCCCCAGCATTTT.

V and J are TRBV10-2 and TRBJ2-5, with D perhaps TRBD1 or TRBD2 (6 bases each). Trimming left V 2 bases short and J 2 bases short, with 18 bases between. CDR1 and CDR2 (germline): WSHSY, SAAADI. The CDR3 totals 17 residues. CDR3 sequence: CASSEGRGRGSQETQYF. For the CDR3, the DNA is TGCGCCAGCAGTGAGGGCAGGGGTCGGGGGAGTCAAGAGACCCAGTACTTC.

This chain uses TRBV2 with TRBJ1-1; the D gene is possibly TRBD1 (5 bases). The germline gives CDR1 SNHLY, CDR2 FYNNEI. The CDR3 has 14 amino acids. V was cut by 4 bases and J by 3 bases, with 12 bases left in between. The CDR3 loop is CASSALQGHTEAFF. CDR3 DNA sequence: TGTGCCAGCAGTGCGTTGCAGGGACACACTGAAGCTTTCTTT.

The chain is built from TRBV5-1 and TRBJ1-5, with a possible D match to TRBD1 (6 bases). Trimming took 4 bases from V and 5 from J, leaving 13 bases between them. Germline values: CDR1 SGHRS, CDR2 YFSETQ. The CDR3 runs to 14 residues. The CDR3 protein is CASSPLGGDQPQHF. In DNA form, the CDR3 reads TGCGCCAGCAGCCCCCTAGGGGGAGATCAGCCCCAGCATTTT.

This clone is a singleton in its sample. The chain joins TRBV30 to TRBJ2-3, with TRBD2 identical over 10 bases. Germline lookup yields CDR1 GTSNPN and CDR2 SVGIG (reference sequence). V lost 5 bases, J lost 4 bases, and 15 bases stayed unmatched. The CDR3 is 17 amino acids. The CDR3 spells CAWGASGSSVFSDTQYF. The CDR3 nucleotides read TGTGCCTGGGGGGCTAGCGGGAGCAGTGTGTTCTCAGATACGCAGTATTTT.